This passage covers 23 T cell receptor beta chains from one sample sequenced in a study of tumor and adjacent non-tumor tissue in lung cancer. Three rounds of nested PCR, following a modified ARM-PCR protocol, produced the TCRbeta library. TCRdb re-derived calls from the multiplex PCR reads in MiXCR, one entry per CDR3 protein. This table has about 81,000 distinct CDR3 sequences, about two thirds appearing once. The template was RNA from unsorted bulk tissue. Sequencing was done on a sample of lung tumor tissue. The receptors here all came from a woman in her forties with non-small cell lung cancer.

This clonotype occurred a few times. The chain couples TRBV6-5 to TRBJ2-1; D gene uncertain. Germline V gene sequence: CDR1 MNHEY, CDR2 SVGAGI. The CDR3 is 15 residues long. Trimming left V 6 bases short and J 2 bases short, with 14 bases between. The CDR3 DNA follows: TGTGCCAGCAGACGAGGACGCTTTACCTACAATGAGCAGTTCTTC. This gives the protein CASRRGRFTYNEQFF.

The gene calls are TRBV11-2 and TRBJ2-7; no clear D. Trimming shortened V by 10 bases and J by 0 bases, and 16 bases separated the two germline ends. Germline-derived CDR1 and CDR2 are SGHAT and FQNNGV. The CDR3 runs 14 residues. CDR3 coding DNA: TGTGCCAAGAGCTTAGTCTCAAGCTCCTACGAGCAGTACTTC. This sequence encodes CAKSLVSSSYEQYF.

In the case of this clonotype: One end of the junction does not line up with germline, which may come from a read error. The chain uses TRBV12-3 or TRBV12-4 and TRBJ2-2; either TRBD1 or TRBD2 may fit D (5 bases each). There are 16 residues in the CDR3. Here the CDR3 DNA reads TGTGCCAGCAGCCCGCGCAGGGTCGGGAACATCGGGGAGCTGTTTTTT. Translating gives CASSPRRVGNIGELFF.

V is TRBV24-1 and J is TRBJ2-1; possible D gene TRBD2, 6 bases. The germline V gene has CDR1 KGHDR and CDR2 SFDVKD. With 4 bases removed from V and 0 bases from J, the gap between germline ends came to 15 bases. The CDR3 is made up of 17 amino acids. The CDR3 coding sequence is TGTGCCACCAGTGACCACTCGGCGGGAAGCTCCTACAATGAGCAGTTCTTC. Encoded protein: CATSDHSAGSSYNEQFF.

The genes are TRBV20-1 and TRBJ2-3, with TRBD2 as a possible D gene (6 bases). The CDR3 length is 14 residues. The V gene lost 3 bases and the J gene lost 3 bases, with 13 bases spanning the gap. Germline V CDR1 and CDR2: DFQATT, SNEGSKA (reference sequence). The CDR3 here is CSASGGKQTDTQYF. In DNA form, the CDR3 reads TGCAGTGCTAGTGGAGGGAAACAGACAGATACGCAGTATTTT.

Notes on this clonotype: The junction shows a germline mismatch at one end, possibly a read error. This chain links TRBV7-9 with TRBJ2-7, with a possible D match to TRBD1 (6 bases). The CDR3 has 14 amino acids. CDR1 SEHNR and CDR2 FQNEAQ come from the germline V gene (reference sequence). CDR3 amino acids: CASSSARGKNEKYF. The CDR3 coding sequence is TGTGCCAGCAGTTCGGCGAGGGGGAAGAACGAGAAGTACTTC.

This clonotype was seen only once. The missing conserved phenylalanine or tryptophan at the end of this CDR3 makes a read error likely. The V gene is TRBV11-1, the J gene TRBJ2-7; TRBD2 matches at 12 bases. This CDR3 has 16 amino acids. With V trimmed by 5 bases and J by 4 bases, 9 bases remained unmatched. CDR1 is SGHAT, CDR2 FQDESV, per germline (reference sequence). CDR3 residues: CASSIGTSGLFYEQYS. In DNA, the CDR3 is TGTGCCAGCAGCATCGGGACTAGCGGGCTATTTTACGAGCAGTACTCC.

The chain uses TRBV11-1 and TRBJ1-1; no definite D call. CDR1 and CDR2 from the germline V gene are SGHAT and FQDESV (reference sequence). The CDR3 runs 14 residues. The V end lost 5 bases, the J end lost 9 bases, and 19 bases lay between the germline ends. The CDR3 loop reads CASSPREYYAQAFF. In nucleotides, the CDR3 is TGTGCCAGCAGCCCACGGGAGTACTACGCTCAAGCTTTCTTT.

Comments on this clonotype: One end of the junction is discordant with germline, which a read error may explain. The rearrangement joins TRBV20-1 to TRBJ2-7; D assignment may be TRBD1 or TRBD2 (5 bases each). The CDR3 is 14 amino acids. Germline CDR1 DFQATT, CDR2 SNEGSKA (reference sequence). The CDR3 protein is CSADRDGVSYEHYF. Written as DNA, the CDR3 is TGCAGTGCTGACCGGGACGGTGTCTCCTACGAGCATTACTTC.

In regard to this clonotype: A much larger clone sits a single nucleotide away, making a read error possible. The V and J genes are TRBV7-8 and TRBJ1-1; no definite D call. The CDR3 is 15 residues long. Germline values: CDR1 SGHVS, CDR2 FQNEAQ. Trimming left V 2 bases short and J 5 bases short, with 15 bases between. The CDR3 DNA follows: TGTGCCAGCAGCTTATTCGTCGGGGTGGCAACTGAAGCTTTCTTT. This sequence encodes CASSLFVGVATEAFF.

Comments on this clonotype: Since no conserved phenylalanine or tryptophan closes the CDR3, a read error is the likely cause. The gene calls are TRBV6-1 and TRBJ2-6, with D perhaps being TRBD1 or TRBD2 (5 bases each). V lost 2 bases, J lost 1 base, and 15 bases lay in between. Looked up from germline, CDR1 is MNHNS and CDR2 is SASEGT. The CDR3 covers 18 residues. The CDR3 is CASSEQGSRGSGANVLTL. The DNA of the CDR3 is TGTGCCAGCAGTGAACAGGGCAGCCGGGGTTCTGGGGCCAACGTCCTGACTTTG.

Of note for this clonotype: The junction and the germline gene differ at one end; a read error may be behind it. This chain links TRBV5-1 with TRBJ2-6; 9 bases agree with TRBD1. CDR1 and CDR2 from the germline V gene are SGHRS and YFSETQ. This CDR3 has 17 residues. The CDR3 reads CASSSGQGFSGASVLTF. The CDR3 DNA is TGCGCTAGCAGCTCGGGACAGGGTTTCTCTGGGGCCAGCGTCCTGACTTTC. Variable domain in full (rest from reference TRBV5-1 and TRBJ2-6): KAGVTQTPRYLIKTRGQQVTLSCSPISGHRSVSWYQQTPGQGLQFLFEYFSETQRNKGNFPGRFSGRQFSNSRSEMNVSTLELGDSALYLCASSSGQGFSGASVLTFGAGSRLTVL.

In regard to this clonotype: This likely comes from a read error, as the CDR3 has no conserved phenylalanine or tryptophan at its end. The gene calls are TRBV12-3 or TRBV12-4 and TRBJ2-2; TRBD2 matches 7 bases. CDR3 length equals 14 residues. CDR3 in DNA: TGTGCCAACAGTTACGGGGGGATATCCGAGGAGCTGTTTATT. Translation: CANSYGGISEELFI.

In regard to this clonotype: Compared with germline, one end of the junction differs, possibly owing to a read error. V gene TRBV14 combines with J gene TRBJ2-3; 8 nucleotides align to TRBD2. Germline CDR1 reads SGHDN; CDR2 reads FVKESK. The length of the CDR3 is 16 residues. CDR3 in amino acids: CASSLLLPGGSYTQYF. The CDR3 coding sequence is TGTGCCAGCAGCCTCCTCCTACCGGGAGGGTCGTACACGCAATATTTT.

The CDR3 region has the DNA TGCGCCAGCAGTTCCGGGACGGAAGAGACCCAGTACTTC. This codes for CASSSGTEETQYF. The V call is TRBV5-1, the J call TRBJ2-5; D could derive from TRBD1 or TRBD2 (5 bases each). The CDR3 is 13 amino acids. The germline V and J ends were trimmed by 5 bases and 3 bases, with 11 bases remaining between them. CDR1 is SGHRS and CDR2 is YFSETQ in the germline V gene.

This clonotype was picked up one time. It may be a read error: a sequence one base away is much more abundant. In this CDR3 the conserved last residue, phenylalanine or tryptophan, is missing, so a read error is likely. The chain uses TRBV20-1 and TRBJ2-1; 13 nucleotides line up with TRBD2. V lost 5 bases, J lost 4 bases, and 5 bases stayed unmatched. In germline, CDR1 is DFQATT, CDR2 SNEGSKA (reference sequence). The CDR3 sequence is 15 residues long. CDR3 sequence reads: CSAGTSGKGYNEQFL. DNA of the CDR3: TGCAGTGCTGGGACTAGCGGGAAGGGGTACAATGAGCAGTTCCTC.

This sequence joins TRBV7-3 and TRBJ1-5; no clear D gene. The CDR3 totals 12 residues. Deletions cut 8 bases from V and 2 bases from J, with 7 bases between. In germline, CDR1 is SGHTA, CDR2 FQGTGA. The CDR3 DNA reads as TGTGCCAGCCCCGGGTGCAATCAGCCCCAGCATTTT. Its translation: CASPGCNQPQHF.

This clonotype has just a few counts. Its ends do not fully match the called genes, so a read error is possible. The rearrangement uses TRBV11-2 and TRBJ2-1; D perhaps matches TRBD1 (5 bases). CDR1 is SGHAT, CDR2 FQNNGV, per germline. This CDR3 is built from 15 residues. CDR3 DNA sequence: TGTGCGAGCAGCTTAGGTGGGGCAGGGTACAATGAACAGTTCTTC. This encodes CASSLGGAGYNEQFF.

This clonotype was seen only once. One end of the junction varies from germline; a read error may be responsible. The chain combines TRBV11-3 with TRBJ2-1; 9 nucleotides align to TRBD1. Looked up from germline, CDR1 is SGHNT and CDR2 is YENEEA. CDR3 length: 14 amino acids. The CDR3 loop is CTSSATGGGYEQFF. The CDR3 DNA reads TGTACCAGCAGCGCGACAGGGGGTGGGTATGAGCAGTTCTTC.

This clonotype was counted between two and nine times. The chain uses TRBV20-1 and TRBJ1-1; TRBD1 is a possible D gene (6 bases). CDR3 length: 15 residues. Trimming stripped 3 bases from V and 2 bases from J, with 16 bases between. CDR1 and CDR2 from the germline V gene are DFQATT and SNEGSKA (reference sequence). The CDR3 coding sequence is TGCAGTGCTAGGGAGGGGGGGGCCAGAAACACTGAAGCTTTCTTT. Its translation: CSAREGGARNTEAFF.

On this clonotype itself: One junction end does not reproduce the germline sequence, and a read error may be involved. The chain employs TRBV12-3 or TRBV12-4 and TRBJ2-7, with D perhaps matching TRBD2 (5 bases). This CDR3 comprises 14 residues. CDR3 bases: TGTGCCAGCAGTTCCCCTAGCCGACGCTACGATCAGTACTTC. It translates to CASSSPSRRYDQYF.

About this clonotype: The junction departs from the called germline gene at one end, perhaps through a read error. This sequence joins TRBV5-1 and TRBJ1-2, with D unclear. CDR1 is SGHRS, CDR2 YFSETQ, per germline. This CDR3 has 13 amino acids. CDR3 sequence (DNA): TGCGTCAGCAGCCTTAATTTTGACTATGGCTACACCTTC. Protein sequence: CVSSLNFDYGYTF.

Worth noting for this clonotype: One end of the junction fails to match germline, which may point to a read error. V and J are TRBV11-3 and TRBJ2-6; D is unresolved. The CDR3 runs 22 residues. Germline CDR1 is SGHNT and CDR2 is YENEEA. CDR3 DNA sequence: TGTGCCAGCGGCTTAGAAGGCACAATTTACTCCTCACCAAGCTCTGGGGCCAACGTCCTGACTTTC. Translating gives CASGLEGTIYSSPSSGANVLTF. Full variable domain (remainder filled in from reference TRBV11-3 and TRBJ2-6): EAGVVQSPRYKIIEKKQPVAFWCNPISGHNTLYWYLQNLGQGPELLIRYENEEAVDDSQLPKDRFSAERLKGVDSTLKIQPAELGDSAVYLCASGLEGTIYSSPSSGANVLTFGAGSRLTVL.